The clone carrying this T cell receptor beta chain showed up many times. This sample was taken from a study of HIV-infected children after antiretroviral therapy interruption. For the study at large: Children had CD4+ above 500, viral load below 50 copies/ml, either treatment arm.

As to treatment: PENTA 11 planned treatment interruption arm or continuous ART arm. From thawed PBMCs, memory CD8+ CD45RO+ CD45RA- T cells were sorted. The TCR library was built from RNA with a 3' RACE protocol and unique molecular identifiers. TCRdb ran MiXCR on the 3' RACE reads and lists one entry per CDR3 protein. The table records more than 12,000 distinct CDR3 sequences, around 3.4% of them present only once. Source: CD45RO+ CD8+ T cells from PBMCs, pooled from several time points, taken from a donor given antiretroviral therapy, either interrupted or continuous. Subset here: memory CD8+ CD45RO+ CD45RA- T cells. The sequence was collected from a pool of human donors with HIV.

The CDR3 region is CASSDSEGYGELFF. As DNA, the CDR3 is TGTGCCAGCAGTGACTCAGAGGGTTACGGGGAGCTGTTTTTT. The chain carries TRBV6-4 and TRBJ2-2; the D gene is possibly TRBD2 (5 bases). CDR1 is MRHNA, CDR2 SNTAGT, per germline. Trimming removed 0 bases at V and 7 bases at J, with 9 bases between. CDR3 length equals 14 residues.